This TCR beta chain derives from a study of radiation and T cells in renal cell carcinoma. The CDR3 runs 15 residues. Data came from immunoSEQ multiplex PCR; TCRdb stores just in-frame clones and leaves some out. The sample carries some 50,000 clones, more than 80% recorded once. Note on this clone: Its specificity is unknown.

The time point: blood 2 weeks post-SBRT. Treatment here: 15 Gy SBRT to primary tumor, nephrectomy 4 weeks later. General study results and limits: In blood, top tumor clones expanded by 2 weeks, shrinking by 4.

V and J are TRBV21-1 and TRBJ1-1; no DNA check was done on the table's D call, TRBD1. TRBV21-1 is a recognized pseudogene. The sample consisted of blood, taken from a patient whose treatment included radiotherapy and nephrectomy. This sequence originates from a woman aged 70-85 years with renal cell carcinoma. The CDR3 DNA sequence: TGTGCCAGCAGCACCTCTGGACAGGGGTGGACTGAAGCTTTCTTT. Translating it yields CASSTSGQGWTEAFF.